These 24 T cell receptor beta chains were sequenced from one sample in a study of T cells expressing NK-cell markers. TCRdb reanalyzed the 5' RACE reads and collapses them to one entry per CDR3 protein, without DNA. The ten top clones account for about 3.6%, within a sample of about 550,000 distinct CDR3 sequences. Specimen: blood T cells: a sorted CD56 or NKG2C T cell subset, CD4+ or CD8+ T cells, or bulk PBMC T cells (not recorded which). The source of these receptors is a man aged 18-30 years in good health.

This sequence joins TRBV12-3 or TRBV12-4 and TRBJ1-4. CDR3 length: 14 residues. The CDR3: CASRVGGRDEKLFF.

V usage is TRBV12-3 or TRBV12-4 and J usage is TRBJ1-3. The CDR3 contains 14 residues. CDR3 sequence reads: CASSFVPSGDTIYF.

This chain uses TRBV5-6 with TRBJ2-1. This CDR3 has 11 residues. Germline CDR1 SGHDT, CDR2 YYEEEE. CDR3: CASSLAAGQFF.

The chain combines TRBV2 with TRBJ2-1; TCRdb outputs TRBD1, but without DNA this stays unchecked. The CDR3 covers 13 residues. In germline, CDR1 is SNHLY, CDR2 FYNNEI. CDR3 sequence: CASRHRGVNEQFF.

The chain couples TRBV4-3 to TRBJ1-2; there is no DNA to check the TCRdb D call of TRBD1. CDR1 is LGHNA, CDR2 YSLEER, per germline. This CDR3 region has 14 residues. The CDR3 protein is CASSQTDSGYGYTF.

V is TRBV7-9 and J is TRBJ2-1. Germline assignment: CDR1 SEHNR and CDR2 FQNEAQ (reference sequence). This CDR3 has 11 amino acids. This chain's CDR3 is CASSRNGEQFF.

The rearrangement links TRBV20-1 to TRBJ2-7; TCRdb selects TRBD2, and the lack of DNA leaves this call unchecked. Germline CDR1 is DFQATT and CDR2 is SNEGSKA (reference sequence). CDR3 length: 15 residues. The CDR3 spells CSAARLAGQFYEQYF.

The V gene is TRBV25-1, the J gene TRBJ2-2; there is no DNA to check the TCRdb D call of TRBD1. The CDR3 covers 14 residues. CDR1 is MGHDK, CDR2 SYGVNS, per germline. The CDR3 reads CASSARGRTGELFF.

The chain recombines TRBV20-1 with TRBJ1-1; the D gene TCRdb calls, TRBD1, cannot be checked with no DNA. Germline V gene lookup returns CDR1 DFQATT and CDR2 SNEGSKA (reference sequence). The CDR3 has 13 amino acids. This CDR3 reads CSTRTGLVTEAFF.

The V call is TRBV20-1, the J call TRBJ2-1. The CDR3 totals 14 residues. Germline V gives CDR1 DFQATT, CDR2 SNEGSKA (reference sequence). This CDR3 reads CSARRQSRYNEQFF.

The V gene is TRBV11-2, the J gene TRBJ2-5; TCRdb selects TRBD2, and the lack of DNA leaves this call unchecked. CDR3 length: 14 amino acids. Per the germline V gene, CDR1 is SGHAT and CDR2 is FQNNGV. CDR3 loop: CASSIGLTKETQYF.

The chain couples TRBV5-1 to TRBJ2-3; TCRdb names TRBD2, which stays unverified in the absence of DNA. The CDR3 is made up of 13 amino acids. Germline loops: CDR1 SGHRS, CDR2 YFSETQ. The CDR3 is CASSLGQGDTQYF.

The CDR3 is CASSEYRSPGELFF. This sequence joins TRBV25-1 and TRBJ2-2. The CDR3 spans 14 residues. Germline V CDR1 and CDR2: MGHDK, SYGVNS.

V is TRBV2 and J is TRBJ2-7; TCRdb's assignment of TRBD1 cannot be checked, as there is no DNA. The CDR3 contains 18 residues. Germline assignment: CDR1 SNHLY and CDR2 FYNNEI. The CDR3 reads CASNGLTGGDSLFFKQYF. The full variable domain, completed using reference TRBV2 and TRBJ2-7, is EPEVTQTPSHQVTQMGQEVILRCVPISNHLYFYWYRQILGQKVEFLVSFYNNEISEKSEIFDDQFSVERPDGSNFTLKIRSTKLEDSAMYFCASNGLTGGDSLFFKQYFGPGTRLTVT.

This chain uses TRBV12-3 or TRBV12-4 with TRBJ2-1; checking the TCRdb D call of TRBD2 is not possible without DNA. This CDR3 is built from 16 residues. CDR3 loop: CASSRNSGRDDNEQFF.

V and J are TRBV27 and TRBJ2-1; TCRdb selects TRBD1, and the lack of DNA leaves this call unchecked. CDR1 and CDR2 (germline): MNHEY, SMNVEV (reference sequence). This CDR3 comprises 13 residues. The CDR3 loop reads CASSRWGLDEQFF.

This chain joins TRBV19 and TRBJ2-3. The V gene's germline CDR1 is LNHDA and CDR2 SQIVND (reference sequence). The CDR3 has 14 amino acids. The CDR3: CASSAGGYTDTQYF.

The CDR3 sequence is CSARGRPREGREQYF. This chain joins TRBV20-1 and TRBJ2-7; absent DNA, TCRdb's TRBD2 call cannot be checked. CDR3 length: 15 amino acids. Germline V CDR1 and CDR2: DFQATT, SNEGSKA (reference sequence).

V is TRBV20-1 and J is TRBJ2-2; the TCRdb call, TRBD2, lacks DNA for checking. CDR1 is DFQATT, CDR2 SNEGSKA, per germline (reference sequence). The CDR3 is 14 residues long. CDR3 in amino acids: CSAPTGLAAGELFF.

J is TRBJ1-5 and V is TRBV15; TCRdb's D call, TRBD1, is unchecked because there is no DNA. Germline assignment: CDR1 LNHNV and CDR2 YYDKDF (reference sequence). This CDR3 region has 16 residues. CDR3 loop: CATSRGAGGPNQPQHF. Full variable domain (outside the CDR3, taken from reference TRBV15 and TRBJ1-5): DAMVIQNPRYQVTQFGKPVTLSCSQTLNHNVMYWYQQKSSQAPKLLFHYYDKDFNNEADTPDNFQSRRPNTSFCFLDIRSPGLGDTAMYLCATSRGAGGPNQPQHFGDGTRLSIL.

This rearrangement joins TRBV28 to TRBJ2-1; TCRdb indicates TRBD1, and absent DNA this call remains unverified. Germline V gene data show CDR1 as MDHEN and CDR2 as SYDVKM. CDR3 size: 14 residues. CDR3 in amino acids: CASSPPTPNNEQFF.

The rearrangement links TRBV20-1 to TRBJ1-2; TCRdb calls TRBD1, which cannot be checked without DNA. Germline V lookup: CDR1 DFQATT, CDR2 SNEGSKA (reference sequence). The CDR3 loop spans 12 amino acids. Here the CDR3 reads CSATPRTHGYTF.

The chain couples TRBV7-6 to TRBJ1-2; the TRBD1 assignment by TCRdb is unverifiable without DNA. Germline CDR1 reads SGHVS; CDR2 reads FNYEAQ. This CDR3 spans 16 amino acids. CDR3 sequence: CASSSSGGVPSYGYTF.

The rearrangement uses TRBV7-2 and TRBJ2-3; the D call of TRBD2 rests on TCRdb alone, since no DNA is present to check it. Germline V gives CDR1 SGHTA, CDR2 FQGNSA. The CDR3 loop spans 13 amino acids. The CDR3 sequence: CASSRTNIYTQYF. Variable domain in full (rest from reference TRBV7-2 and TRBJ2-3): GAGVSQSPSNKVTEKGKDVELRCDPISGHTALYWYRQSLGQGLEFLIYFQGNSAPDKSGLPSDRFSAERTGGSVSTLTIQRTQQEDSAVYLCASSRTNIYTQYFGPGTRLTVL.